The source of this TCR beta chain is a study of cytomegalovirus exposure and HLA in healthy donors. Worth noting for this clone: The target antigen is unknown.

General observations from the study: A later analysis found TCR association rates differed by HLA locus, highest for DRB1 and lowest for HLA-C.

PCR used 60 Vbeta primers and 13 Jbeta primers. Clones were sequenced by immunoSEQ multiplex PCR, and TCRdb holds only the in-frame ones, with some missing. Here the sample spans under 200,000 clones, 80% to 90% being singletons. The CDR3 extends over 12 amino acids. Trimming removed 8 bases at V and 5 bases at J, with 10 bases between. CDR1 and CDR2 (germline): SNHLY, FYNNEI. The receptor comes from a man aged 45-65 years in good health and CMV-seropositive. The chain carries TRBV2 and TRBJ1-5; D is perhaps TRBD1 (6 bases). Sample: PBMCs. The CDR3 loop is CASSKGDQPQHF. In nucleotides, the CDR3 is TGTGCCAGCTCAAAGGGGGATCAGCCCCAGCATTTT.